This T cell receptor (beta chain) was found in a study of identical twins. Findings and limits, study-wide: Weaker excess twin sharing was observed in beta out-of-frame sequences. Carriage of fewer insertions was seen in abundant cord blood beta clonotypes, whereas memory repertoires showed none.

This clonotype turned up a few times. Its specificity is unknown. V lost 1 base and J 3 bases, leaving 10 bases between the germline ends. CDR3 length equals 14 residues. Germline V CDR1 and CDR2: SEHNR, FQNEAQ (reference sequence). TCRdb reprocessed the 5' RACE reads via MiXCR and lists one record per CDR3 protein. The table shows nearly 900,000 distinct CDR3 sequences, with about 12% occurring only once. These sequences were also reported in another study, on yellow fever vaccine responses in identical twins. Per that study: Reportedly, twins' vaccine T cell responses looked partly convergent and partly personalized.

This chain uses TRBV7-9 with TRBJ2-7; TRBD1 is a possible D gene (5 bases). This receptor was taken from a woman under 30 in good health. Sequenced input: PBMCs. The DNA for the CDR3 is TGTGCCAGCAGCTTAGTGGGCAGGGACTACGAGCAGTACGTC. This codes for CASSLVGRDYEQYV.